This T cell receptor beta chain was captured in a study of neurological immune-mediated disorders. J gave up 5 bases and V 1 base, and 9 bases lay outside the gene matches. Germline values: CDR1 DFQATT, CDR2 SNEGSKA (reference sequence). This CDR3 spans 16 amino acids. Each TCR transcript was tagged with a 10-nucleotide random UMI during 5'RACE. TCRdb recomputed calls from the 5' RACE reads with MiXCR, one row per CDR3 protein. The sample records about 87,000 distinct CDR3 sequences, around 3.6% being singletons. Concerning this clonotype itself: This could be a read error, since a much larger clone is one nucleotide away.

The TCR comes from a woman aged 45 to 65 with multiple sclerosis. Sequenced: PBMCs. The J gene is TRBJ2-1, the V gene TRBV20-1, with TRBD2 identical over 9 bases. CDR3 protein: CSARGHQRGADNEQFF. CDR3 in DNA: TGCAGTGCTAGAGGGCACCAGCGGGGGGCCGACAATGAGCAGTTCTTC.